A single sample gave rise to the 15 T cell receptor beta chains below, sequenced in a study of cytomegalovirus exposure and HLA in healthy donors. The PCR contained 60 Vbeta and 13 Jbeta primers. Profiled with immunoSEQ multiplex PCR; TCRdb holds only in-frame clones, not every one. The sample carries about 190,000 clones, about 81% recorded once. The sample comprised PBMCs. The receptor source for this set is a man aged 25 to 40 in good health and CMV-seropositive.

The DNA of the CDR3 is TGTGCCAGCACCCCACGACAGGAAAGCTCTGGGGCCAACGTCCTGACTTTC. Translated: CASTPRQESSGANVLTF. The V call is TRBV4-2, the J call TRBJ2-6; D perhaps matches TRBD1 (6 bases). The V and J ends lost 7 bases and 0 bases respectively, with 16 bases between them. CDR1 is LGHNA, CDR2 YNFKEQ, per germline. CDR3 length equals 17 residues.

The chain recombines TRBV7-9 with TRBJ2-5, with 8 bases that match TRBD1. CDR1 and CDR2 (germline): SEHNR, FQNEAQ (reference sequence). V was pared by 3 bases and J by 5 bases, with 5 bases of the junction left unmatched. This CDR3 spans 14 amino acids. The CDR3 is CASSFQGARETQYF. The DNA for the CDR3 is TGTGCCAGCAGCTTTCAGGGGGCGCGGGAGACCCAGTACTTC.

The CDR3 sequence is CASSYDSSYEQYF. For the CDR3, the DNA is TGTGCCAGCAGTTACGACAGTTCCTACGAGCAGTACTTC. This chain uses TRBV6-6 with TRBJ2-5; maybe TRBD1 (5 bases). The J call could be wrong; TRBJ2-7 is a better fit for the DNA end. Germline V gene sequence: CDR1 MNHNY, CDR2 SVGAGI (reference sequence). The CDR3 runs to 13 residues.

The chain has TRBV5-3 and TRBJ2-7, with 9 bases that match TRBD2. TRBV5-3 carries the ORF label, with uncertain function. After removal of 1 base from V and 4 bases from J, the junction contained 9 bases not matched to a gene. CDR3 length: 16 residues. The CDR3 loop reads CARSLLRLAEKYEQYF. CDR3 sequence (DNA): TGTGCCAGAAGCTTGCTCCGACTAGCGGAGAAATACGAGCAGTACTTC.

The chain recombines TRBV2 with TRBJ2-5, with 12 bases aligning to TRBD2. Germline V gene sequence: CDR1 SNHLY, CDR2 FYNNEI. The CDR3 is 16 amino acids. V was clipped by 6 bases and J by 2 bases; unmatched bases: 7. The CDR3: CASRRQLAGGQETQYF. Written as DNA, the CDR3 is TGTGCCAGCAGGCGCCAACTAGCGGGAGGACAAGAGACCCAGTACTTC.

This clone has more than one count but fewer than ten. The rearrangement links TRBV15 to TRBJ1-1; TRBD1 matches at 9 bases. This CDR3 region has 16 residues. J was trimmed by 6 bases and V by 3 bases; bases with no gene match: 11. CDR1 and CDR2 from the germline V gene are LNHNV and YYDKDF (reference sequence). The CDR3 region is CATSSSIGTGIPEAFF. The CDR3 bases are TGTGCCACCAGCAGTTCCATCGGGACAGGGATACCTGAAGCTTTCTTT.

Notes on this clone: The DNA is omitted, as the CDR3 cannot be located on it reliably, and the CDR3 follows TCRdb's listing. The chain carries TRBV21-1 and TRBJ1-1. TRBV21-1 is a pseudogene locus. The CDR3 has 16 residues if both end residues are counted. CDR3 in amino acids: CASSQVWGGGNTEAFF.

This clone was detected only a few times. The rearrangement joins TRBV29-1 to TRBJ2-4; D is possibly TRBD2 (6 bases). V lost 5 bases, J lost 4 bases, and 33 bases lay in between. This CDR3 spans 20 amino acids. Germline V gives CDR1 SQVTM, CDR2 ANQGSEA. The CDR3 protein is CSVTYSGSGEFYGGKNIQYF. Written as DNA, the CDR3 is TGCAGCGTTACCTATTCAGGGTCGGGGGAGTTTTATGGGGGGAAAAACATTCAGTACTTC.

The chain recombines TRBV4-3 with TRBJ1-2; TRBD1 aligns across 8 bases. The trim removed 1 base at V and 5 bases at J, leaving 0 bases unmatched. In germline, CDR1 is LGHNA, CDR2 YSLEER. The CDR3 loop spans 13 amino acids. CDR3 residues: CASSQGTGYGYTF. The CDR3 region has the DNA TGCGCCAGCAGCCAAGGGACAGGGTATGGCTACACCTTC.

The V call is TRBV7-8, the J call TRBJ2-6; 7 positions agree with TRBD2. CDR1 is SGHVS, CDR2 FQNEAQ, per germline. This CDR3 region has 16 residues. V was clipped by 5 bases and J by 4 bases; unmatched bases: 8. The CDR3 region has the DNA TGTGCCAGCAGCCCCCCGGGGGGTTCCGGGGCCAACGTCCTGACTTTC. It encodes CASSPPGGSGANVLTF. The full variable domain, rest sourced from reference TRBV7-8 and TRBJ2-6, is GAGVSQSPRYKVAKRGQDVALRCDPISGHVSLFWYQQALGQGPEFLTYFQNEAQLDKSGLPSDRFFAERPEGSVSTLKIQRTQQEDSAVYLCASSPPGGSGANVLTFGAGSRLTVL.

This clone came up a few times. The V gene is TRBV19, the J gene TRBJ2-4; TRBD1 matches at 9 bases. The CDR3 loop spans 15 amino acids. Germline CDR1 LNHDA, CDR2 SQIVND (reference sequence). Losses at the gene ends were 5 bases for V and 7 bases for J; bases not matched to a gene: 9. The CDR3 here is CASSPSRDRVNIQYF. The CDR3 DNA follows: TGTGCCAGTAGTCCTTCCCGGGACAGGGTGAACATTCAGTACTTC.

This clone was seen only once. The chain employs TRBV4-2 and TRBJ2-7; 11 nucleotides align to TRBD2. Germline values: CDR1 LGHNA, CDR2 YNFKEQ. Unmatched junction bases numbered 13, after V lost 0 bases and J lost 0 bases. The CDR3 extends over 20 amino acids. CDR3 DNA sequence: TGTGCCAGCAGCCAAGATGGGCGACTAGCGGGGCGGAGAAGCTCCTACGAGCAGTACTTC. Protein: CASSQDGRLAGRRSSYEQYF.

Here the CDR3 DNA reads TGTGCCAGCACTCCCCTTTGGCCTAGCGGGGGATCTAGCACAGATACGCAGTATTTT. The encoded protein is CASTPLWPSGGSSTDTQYF. The rearrangement joins TRBV27 to TRBJ2-3, with 10 bases fitting TRBD2. This CDR3 has 19 amino acids. The V segment lost 7 bases and the J segment 0 bases; nucleotides outside the gene matches: 16. Germline V gene sequence: CDR1 MNHEY, CDR2 SMNVEV (reference sequence).

This clone came up a few times. This same CDR3 is encoded by further DNA sequences in the sample. The chain couples TRBV27 to TRBJ1-4; a weak D match, TRBD1 (6 bases). CDR1 is MNHEY and CDR2 is SMNVEV in the germline V gene (reference sequence). The length of the CDR3 is 18 residues. Trimming removed 5 bases from V and 0 bases from J, with 19 bases in between. The CDR3 loop reads CASSRYTGSRTTNEKLFF. The CDR3 DNA reads as TGTGCCAGCAGTCGTTACACAGGGTCCCGTACAACTAATGAAAAACTGTTTTTT.

The chain links TRBV5-8 to TRBJ2-7; TRBD1 matches at 8 bases. There are 14 residues in the CDR3. CDR1 is SGHTS, CDR2 YDEGEE, per germline. J gave up 3 bases and V 4 bases, and 6 bases lay outside the gene matches. The CDR3 nucleotides read TGTGCCAGCAGCCCACGACAGGGGCTCTACGAGCAGTACTTC. Protein sequence: CASSPRQGLYEQYF.